This T cell receptor beta chain was sequenced for a study of T-cell reconstitution after alpha-beta-depleted transplantation in children. This CDR3 spans 15 amino acids. Germline V gene data show CDR1 as MNHNS and CDR2 as SASEGT. J gave up 4 bases and V 0 bases, and 5 bases lay outside the gene matches. The TCRbeta library was prepared with unique molecular identifiers. TCRdb used MiXCR to reprocess the PCR reads, holding one entry per CDR3 protein. Among some 600,000 distinct CDR3 sequences listed, around 16% were seen once. The origin of this receptor is a human donor who donated a stem cell graft to a child with acute myeloid leukemia. Here the sequenced sample was PBMCs from the stem cell graft donor, taken from the stem cell graft. This chain connects TRBV6-1 to TRBJ2-5, with TRBD2 matching over 7 bases. The CDR3 nucleotides are TGTGCCAGCAGTGAAGCGGGAGGGGTTAGAGAGACCCAGTACTTC. Protein: CASSEAGGVRETQYF.